Below, 28 T cell receptor beta chains from the same sample are listed, as sequenced in a study of cytomegalovirus exposure and HLA in healthy donors. Primers included in the PCR were 60 Vbeta and 13 Jbeta primers. Only in-frame clones appear in the TCRdb table, and some are missing; sequencing was by immunoSEQ multiplex PCR. The sample is made up of about 77,000 clones, and the top ten hold about an eighth of it. The material sequenced was PBMCs. The receptors derive from a man aged 45-65 years in good health and CMV-seropositive.

J is TRBJ2-1 and V is TRBV5-1; TRBD1 is a possible D gene (5 bases). V lost 4 bases and J lost 8, with 19 bases in between. This CDR3 has 15 residues. Germline V lookup: CDR1 SGHRS, CDR2 YFSETQ. CDR3 amino acids: CASSPWTSPRDEQFF. The CDR3 nucleotides read TGCGCCAGCAGCCCCTGGACCTCACCCAGGGATGAGCAGTTCTTC. Variable domain in full (rest from reference TRBV5-1 and TRBJ2-1): KAGVTQTPRYLIKTRGQQVTLSCSPISGHRSVSWYQQTPGQGLQFLFEYFSETQRNKGNFPGRFSGRQFSNSRSEMNVSTLELGDSALYLCASSPWTSPRDEQFFGPGTRLTVL.

The chain uses TRBV5-1 and TRBJ2-7; TRBD2 matches at 10 bases. This CDR3 is built from 14 residues. Germline V CDR1 and CDR2: SGHRS, YFSETQ. Unmatched junction bases numbered 4, after V lost 4 bases and J lost 3 bases. The chain's CDR3 is CASSQAGGLYEQYF. Here the CDR3 DNA reads TGCGCCAGCAGCCAAGCGGGAGGGCTCTACGAGCAGTACTTC.

The rearrangement links TRBV9 to TRBJ2-4; 8 bases align to TRBD1. The CDR3 is made up of 14 amino acids. CDR1 and CDR2 (germline): SGDLS, YYNGEE. V dropped 3 bases and J dropped 8; count of bases not matched to a gene: 7. The CDR3 DNA is TGTGCCAGCAGCGGGGGACAGGTCATTGACATTCAGTACTTC. Protein: CASSGGQVIDIQYF.

V usage is TRBV30 and J usage is TRBJ2-4; TRBD1 matches at 10 bases. Germline CDR1 and CDR2: GTSNPN and SVGIG (reference sequence). V was clipped by 0 bases and J by 13 bases; unmatched bases: 6. The length of the CDR3 is 13 residues. CDR3 bases: TGTGCCTGGAGTGTACTGGGACAGGGGACACAGTACTTC. This gives the protein CAWSVLGQGTQYF.

The chain recombines TRBV5-1 with TRBJ2-2; the match to TRBD2 covers 8 bases. Germline V lookup: CDR1 SGHRS, CDR2 YFSETQ. The trim removed 5 bases at V and 7 bases at J, leaving 10 bases unmatched. The CDR3 consists of 15 residues. The CDR3 sequence is CASRYSGGAYGELFF. Written as DNA, the CDR3 is TGCGCCAGCAGATACAGCGGGGGAGCCTACGGGGAGCTGTTTTTT. Together with reference TRBV5-1 and TRBJ2-2, the CDR3 gives the full variable domain: KAGVTQTPRYLIKTRGQQVTLSCSPISGHRSVSWYQQTPGQGLQFLFEYFSETQRNKGNFPGRFSGRQFSNSRSEMNVSTLELGDSALYLCASRYSGGAYGELFFGEGSRLTVL.

V and J are TRBV19 and TRBJ2-3; TRBD2 might be the D (5 bases). This CDR3 comprises 13 residues. Trimming pared 10 bases from V and 0 bases from J, leaving 11 bases between. The germline CDR1 and CDR2 sequences are LNHDA and SQIVND (reference sequence). In DNA, the CDR3 is TGTGCCATTCGCGGAGGTAGCACAGATACGCAGTATTTT. This translates into CAIRGGSTDTQYF.

The chain has TRBV5-1 and TRBJ2-1; TRBD2 is a possible D gene (5 bases). This CDR3 has 14 residues. The ends were cut back, 0 bases at V and 6 bases at J, with 10 bases in the middle. Germline values: CDR1 SGHRS, CDR2 YFSETQ. CDR3 loop: CASSLALTSNEQFF. The CDR3 DNA is TGCGCCAGCAGCTTGGCCCTTACTAGCAATGAGCAGTTCTTC.

The chain uses TRBV28 and TRBJ2-7; 8 nucleotides match TRBD1. This CDR3 is built from 14 residues. J gave up 5 bases and V 6 bases, and 9 bases lay outside the gene matches. Per germline, CDR1 MDHEN and CDR2 SYDVKM. CDR3 residues: CASSPRTGQDEQYF. CDR3 sequence (DNA): TGTGCCAGCAGCCCTAGGACAGGGCAGGACGAGCAGTACTTC. Full variable domain (missing parts from reference TRBV28 and TRBJ2-7): DVKVTQSSRYLVKRTGEKVFLECVQDMDHENMFWYRQDPGLGLRLIYFSYDVKMKEKGDIPEGYSVSREKKERFSLILESASTNQTSMYLCASSPRTGQDEQYFGPGTRLTVT.

CDR3 sequence reads: CASSTQGNTEAFF. DNA for the CDR3: TGTGCCAGCAGCACACAGGGGAACACTGAAGCTTTCTTT. This rearrangement joins TRBV11-2 to TRBJ1-1, with D perhaps matching TRBD1 (6 bases). Germline V CDR1 and CDR2: SGHAT, FQNNGV. Trimming stripped 5 bases from V and 1 base from J, with 8 bases between. The CDR3 runs 13 residues.

The rearrangement links TRBV14 to TRBJ2-5; TRBD2 matches 9 bases. From germline, CDR1 is SGHDN and CDR2 FVKESK. Trimming at V came to 6 bases and at J to 5 bases, leaving 7 bases not matched to a gene. The CDR3 consists of 14 residues. Here the CDR3 reads CASSLREGRETQYF. CDR3 sequence (DNA): TGTGCCAGCAGTCTGCGGGAGGGCCGTGAGACCCAGTACTTC. Looking up the rest from reference TRBV14 and TRBJ2-5 gives the full variable domain: EAGVTQFPSHSVIEKGQTVTLRCDPISGHDNLYWYRRVMGKEIKFLLHFVKESKQDESGMPNNRFLAERTGGTYSTLKVQPAELEDSGVYFCASSLREGRETQYFGPGTRLLVL.

The chain recombines TRBV29-1 with TRBJ2-7, with 12 bases identical to TRBD2. This CDR3 is built from 14 residues. Trimming at V came to 6 bases and at J to 3 bases, leaving 6 bases not matched to a gene. Germline loops: CDR1 SQVTM, CDR2 ANQGSEA. The CDR3 loop is CSVLGTSGHYEQYF. The CDR3, as DNA: TGCAGCGTCCTAGGGACTAGCGGGCACTACGAGCAGTACTTC.

J is TRBJ1-1 and V is TRBV2; the D gene is possibly TRBD1 (6 bases). Deletions cut 5 bases from V and 5 bases from J, with 12 bases between. The CDR3 spans 13 residues. Germline V gene lookup returns CDR1 SNHLY and CDR2 FYNNEI. This CDR3 is CASSIQGRTEAFF. CDR3 DNA: TGTGCCAGCAGTATCCAGGGGCGGACTGAAGCTTTCTTT.

The CDR3: CASSPAGGYEQFF. In nucleotides, the CDR3 is TGTGCCAGCAGTCCGGCAGGGGGCTATGAGCAGTTCTTC. The V gene is TRBV27, the J gene TRBJ2-1; 8 positions agree with TRBD1. In germline, CDR1 is MNHEY, CDR2 SMNVEV (reference sequence). V shed 5 bases, J shed 8 bases, and the junction held 5 bases outside the gene matches. The CDR3 length is 13 residues.

The chain is built from TRBV4-1 and TRBJ1-1, with D uncertain. Trimming shortened V by 1 base and J by 0 bases, and 9 bases separated the two germline ends. In germline, CDR1 is MGHRA, CDR2 YSYEKL. The CDR3 loop spans 15 amino acids. CDR3 loop: CASSQAEGVNTEAFF. In DNA, the CDR3 is TGCGCCAGCAGCCAAGCGGAGGGAGTGAACACTGAAGCTTTCTTT.

V and J are TRBV19 and TRBJ1-1; TRBD1 matches 7 bases. V was pared by 5 bases and J by 7 bases, with 13 bases of the junction left unmatched. CDR1 LNHDA and CDR2 SQIVND come from the germline V gene (reference sequence). The CDR3 totals 15 residues. CDR3: CASSFAGGRGGEAFF. The DNA for the CDR3 is TGTGCCAGTAGTTTTGCAGGGGGTAGGGGTGGTGAAGCTTTCTTT.

This chain connects TRBV27 to TRBJ1-2, with a possible D match to TRBD1 (5 bases). V dropped 5 bases and J dropped 4 bases, with 17 bases sitting between them. The CDR3 loop spans 15 amino acids. Germline assignment: CDR1 MNHEY and CDR2 SMNVEV (reference sequence). CDR3 DNA: TGTGCCAGCAGTCCCACCCCTGGGGGGGTCTATGGCTACACCTTC. It translates to CASSPTPGGVYGYTF.

The chain links TRBV7-7 to TRBJ2-5; no definite D call. This CDR3 comprises 14 residues. V gave up 0 bases and J gave up 2 bases, with 7 bases separating them. Germline CDR1 is SSHAT and CDR2 is FNYEAQ (reference sequence). The CDR3 loop is CASSLAARQETQYF. The CDR3 DNA follows: TGTGCCAGCAGCTTAGCTGCCCGGCAAGAGACCCAGTACTTC.

The CDR3 DNA reads as TGTGCCAGCAGCGGTCTACAGGGTACCTATGGCTACACCTTC. Translating it yields CASSGLQGTYGYTF. V is TRBV9 and J is TRBJ1-2, with D maybe TRBD1 (6 bases). Germline CDR1 and CDR2: SGDLS and YYNGEE. Trimming took 3 bases from V and 4 from J, leaving 13 bases between them. This CDR3 spans 14 amino acids.

The chain recombines TRBV7-2 with TRBJ2-1; D might be TRBD1 (6 bases). The CDR3 length is 15 residues. Per the germline V gene, CDR1 is SGHTA and CDR2 is FQGNSA. V was shortened by 5 bases and J by 0 bases, with 11 bases between the two germline ends. Here the CDR3 reads CASSLTGSSYNEQFF. The CDR3 DNA sequence: TGTGCCAGCAGCCTTACAGGGAGCTCCTACAATGAGCAGTTCTTC.

V usage is TRBV5-4 and J usage is TRBJ1-6; a weak D match, TRBD1 (5 bases). There are 14 residues in the CDR3. V was cut by 0 bases and J by 11 bases, with 12 bases left in between. The germline V gene encodes CDR1 SGHNT and CDR2 YYREEE (reference sequence). This CDR3 is CASSLGQGRAPLHF. In DNA form, the CDR3 reads TGTGCCAGCAGCTTGGGGCAGGGTCGGGCACCCCTCCACTTT.

V gene TRBV10-3 combines with J gene TRBJ1-1; D is ambiguous. V was trimmed by 2 bases and J by 5 bases, leaving 6 bases between them. CDR3 length: 12 residues. Per the germline V gene, CDR1 is ENHRY and CDR2 is SYGVKD. CDR3 amino acids: CAISEAGTEAFF. CDR3 sequence (DNA): TGTGCCATCAGTGAGGCGGGGACTGAAGCTTTCTTT.

The chain carries TRBV5-6 and TRBJ1-2, with D uncertain. Germline lookup yields CDR1 SGHDT and CDR2 YYEEEE. Trimming shortened V by 0 bases and J by 4 bases, and 10 bases separated the two germline ends. The CDR3 spans 14 residues. CDR3 coding DNA: TGTGCCAGCAGCTTGGAAATACATGGCTATGGCTACACCTTC. Protein sequence: CASSLEIHGYGYTF.

The V and J genes are TRBV11-1 and TRBJ1-1, with D possibly TRBD1 on 6 matching bases. The length of the CDR3 is 15 residues. Germline V gene data show CDR1 as SGHAT and CDR2 as FQDESV (reference sequence). Trimming took off 1 base at V and 5 bases at J, with 14 bases between the two ends. In DNA form, the CDR3 reads TGTGCCAGCAGCTTAGGTAGGGGAAGGGGGACTGAAGCTTTCTTT. Protein product: CASSLGRGRGTEAFF.

The chain joins TRBV19 to TRBJ1-1, with a possible D match to TRBD1 (5 bases). The germline V gene has CDR1 LNHDA and CDR2 SQIVND (reference sequence). V was trimmed by 7 bases and J by 2 bases, leaving 17 bases between them. The CDR3 is 15 amino acids. CDR3 nucleotides: TGTGCCAGTACACCGGCAAGGGGCGAAAACACTGAAGCTTTCTTT. Translating gives CASTPARGENTEAFF.

The chain combines TRBV5-4 with TRBJ2-1, with 9 bases fitting TRBD2. Germline CDR1 and CDR2: SGHNT and YYREEE (reference sequence). The CDR3 consists of 15 residues. V gave up 0 bases and J gave up 6 bases; unmatched junction bases: 4. CDR3 loop: CASSLAGTSFNEQFF. The CDR3 nucleotides are TGTGCCAGCAGCTTGGCTGGGACTAGCTTCAATGAGCAGTTCTTC.

The chain is built from TRBV18 and TRBJ1-6, with TRBD1 matching over 10 bases. This CDR3 has 15 residues. Germline CDR1 KGHSH, CDR2 LQKENI. The V gene end was trimmed by 4 bases and the J gene end by 7 bases; junction bases not matched to a gene: 4. This chain's CDR3 is CASSRDRGRNSPLHF. The CDR3 DNA follows: TGTGCCAGCTCACGGGACAGGGGAAGAAATTCACCCCTCCACTTT. Together with reference TRBV18 and TRBJ1-6, the CDR3 gives the full variable domain: NAGVMQNPRHLVRRRGQEARLRCSPMKGHSHVYWYRQLPEEGLKFMVYLQKENIIDESGMPKERFSAEFPKEGPSILRIQQVVRGDSAAYFCASSRDRGRNSPLHFGNGTRLTVT.

The rearrangement uses TRBV7-2 and TRBJ1-5, with D possibly being TRBD1 (6 bases). From germline, CDR1 is SGHTA and CDR2 FQGNSA. V was shortened by 5 bases and J by 4 bases, with 15 bases between the two germline ends. CDR3 length equals 15 residues. CDR3 in amino acids: CASSKRGGGNQPQHF. The CDR3 DNA is TGTGCCAGCAGCAAAAGGGGGGGTGGGAATCAGCCCCAGCATTTT.

The chain joins TRBV6-5 to TRBJ1-2; 9 bases align to TRBD1. V gave up 4 bases and J gave up 1 base; unmatched junction bases: 7. This CDR3 is 16 amino acids long. From germline, CDR1 is MNHEY and CDR2 SVGAGI. The CDR3 region is CASSLQGAFDNYGYTF. Written as DNA, the CDR3 is TGTGCCAGCAGTTTACAGGGGGCATTCGATAACTATGGCTACACCTTC.